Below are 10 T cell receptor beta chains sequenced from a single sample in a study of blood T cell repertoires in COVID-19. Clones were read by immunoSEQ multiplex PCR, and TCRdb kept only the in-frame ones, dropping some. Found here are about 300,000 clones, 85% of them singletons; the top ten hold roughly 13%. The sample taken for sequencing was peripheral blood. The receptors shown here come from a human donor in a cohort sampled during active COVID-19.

The CDR3 region is CASSEQGTQETQYF. CDR3 coding DNA: TGTGCCAGCAGTGAACAGGGAACACAAGAGACCCAGTACTTC. The chain recombines TRBV6-1 with TRBJ2-5; maybe TRBD1 (5 bases). The CDR3 covers 14 residues. Trimming took off 2 bases at V and 2 bases at J, with 9 bases between the two ends. Per germline, CDR1 MNHNS and CDR2 SASEGT.

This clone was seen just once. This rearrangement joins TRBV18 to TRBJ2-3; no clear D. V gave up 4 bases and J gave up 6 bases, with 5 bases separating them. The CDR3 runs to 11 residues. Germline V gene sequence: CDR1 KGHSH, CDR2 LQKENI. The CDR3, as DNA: TGTGCCAGCTCACGAGCGGATACGCAGTATTTT. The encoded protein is CASSRADTQYF. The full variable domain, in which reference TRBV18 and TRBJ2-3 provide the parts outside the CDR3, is NAGVMQNPRHLVRRRGQEARLRCSPMKGHSHVYWYRQLPEEGLKFMVYLQKENIIDESGMPKERFSAEFPKEGPSILRIQQVVRGDSAAYFCASSRADTQYFGPGTRLTVL.

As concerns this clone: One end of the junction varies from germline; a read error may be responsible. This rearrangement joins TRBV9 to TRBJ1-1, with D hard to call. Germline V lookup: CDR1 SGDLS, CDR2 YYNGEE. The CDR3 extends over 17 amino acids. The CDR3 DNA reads TGTGCCAGCAGCCCTCGCTCTTGGCCAAAAAATAACAGTGAAGCTTTCTTT. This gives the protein CASSPRSWPKNNSEAFF.

The CDR3 is CASSPRDRVSTEAFF. The DNA of the CDR3 is TGTGCCAGCAGCCCCCGGGACAGGGTTTCTACTGAAGCTTTCTTT. V gene TRBV7-8 combines with J gene TRBJ1-1; 9 bases are a match to TRBD1. Germline-derived CDR1 and CDR2 are SGHVS and FQNEAQ. V shed 5 bases, J shed 5 bases, and the junction held 9 bases outside the gene matches. The CDR3 sequence is 15 residues long.

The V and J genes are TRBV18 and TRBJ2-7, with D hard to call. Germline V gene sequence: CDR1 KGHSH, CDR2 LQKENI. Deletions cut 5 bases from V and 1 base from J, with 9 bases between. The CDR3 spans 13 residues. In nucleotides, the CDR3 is TGTGCCAGCTCAAATGGCATGTCCTACGAGCAGTACTTC. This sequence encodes CASSNGMSYEQYF.

CDR3 residues: CASSYEKQAHSPLHF. Here the CDR3 DNA reads TGTGCCAGCAGTTACGAGAAACAGGCGCATTCACCCCTCCACTTT. The chain employs TRBV6-2 or TRBV6-3 and TRBJ1-6; TRBD1 might be the D (5 bases). This CDR3 is 15 amino acids long. V was shortened by 2 bases and J by 8 bases, with 13 bases between the two germline ends. The germline V gene has CDR1 MNHEY and CDR2 SVGEGT.

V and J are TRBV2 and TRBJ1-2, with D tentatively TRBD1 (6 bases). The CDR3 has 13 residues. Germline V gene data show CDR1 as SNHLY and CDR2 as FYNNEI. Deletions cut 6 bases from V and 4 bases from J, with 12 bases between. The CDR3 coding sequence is TGTGCCAGCAGGAGCGACAGGAGCTATGGCTACACCTTC. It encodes CASRSDRSYGYTF. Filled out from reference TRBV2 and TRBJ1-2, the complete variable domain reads EPEVTQTPSHQVTQMGQEVILRCVPISNHLYFYWYRQILGQKVEFLVSFYNNEISEKSEIFDDQFSVERPDGSNFTLKIRSTKLEDSAMYFCASRSDRSYGYTFGSGTRLTVV.

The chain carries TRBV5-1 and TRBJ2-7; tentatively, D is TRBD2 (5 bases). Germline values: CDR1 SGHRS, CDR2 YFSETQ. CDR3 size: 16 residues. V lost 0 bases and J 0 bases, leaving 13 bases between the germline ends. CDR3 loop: CASSLDLATTSYEQYF. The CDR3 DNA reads TGCGCCAGCAGCTTGGACCTAGCCACAACCTCCTACGAGCAGTACTTC.

The CDR3: CASRLDSNSPLHF. CDR3 nucleotide sequence: TGTGCCAGCAGGTTGGACAGTAATTCACCCCTCCACTTT. The V and J genes are TRBV6-5 and TRBJ1-6; possibly TRBD1 for D (6 bases). Germline V lookup: CDR1 MNHEY, CDR2 SVGAGI. The CDR3 has 13 residues. V was trimmed by 6 bases and J by 6 bases, leaving 9 bases between them.

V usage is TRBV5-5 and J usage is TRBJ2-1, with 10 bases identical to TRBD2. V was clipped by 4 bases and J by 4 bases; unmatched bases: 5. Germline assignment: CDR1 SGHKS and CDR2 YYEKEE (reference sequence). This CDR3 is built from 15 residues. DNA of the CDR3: TGTGCCAGCAGCGTCGGACTAGCGGAGTACAATGAGCAGTTCTTC. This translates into CASSVGLAEYNEQFF. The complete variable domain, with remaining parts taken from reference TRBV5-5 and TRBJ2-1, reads DAGVTQSPTHLIKTRGQQVTLRCSPISGHKSVSWYQQVLGQGPQFIFQYYEKEERGRGNFPDRFSARQFPNYSSELNVNALLLGDSALYLCASSVGLAEYNEQFFGPGTRLTVL.